This TCR beta chain was recorded in a study of shared clonotypes between healthy human individuals. Assay: immunoSEQ multiplex PCR; the TCRdb copy retains only in-frame clones and omits some. The table includes 2 million to 2.5 million clones, about 93% detected once. Germline V CDR1 and CDR2: SGHDN, FVKESK. V lost 1 base and J 0 bases, leaving 10 bases between the germline ends. CDR3 size: 15 residues. The naive CD8 subset, CD45RO-negative cells positively selected for CCR7, excluded terminally differentiated effector memory CD45RA+ cells. This receptor was identified in a man aged 18 to 30 in good health. Some clones in this sample may be carry-over from other donors' samples. The genes are TRBV14 and TRBJ2-7; no firm D call. Sequenced: naive CD8+ T cells from PBMCs. DNA for the CDR3: TGTGCCAGCAGCCAAGGGAAAATCCCCTCCTACGAGCAGTACTTC. This sequence encodes CASSQGKIPSYEQYF.